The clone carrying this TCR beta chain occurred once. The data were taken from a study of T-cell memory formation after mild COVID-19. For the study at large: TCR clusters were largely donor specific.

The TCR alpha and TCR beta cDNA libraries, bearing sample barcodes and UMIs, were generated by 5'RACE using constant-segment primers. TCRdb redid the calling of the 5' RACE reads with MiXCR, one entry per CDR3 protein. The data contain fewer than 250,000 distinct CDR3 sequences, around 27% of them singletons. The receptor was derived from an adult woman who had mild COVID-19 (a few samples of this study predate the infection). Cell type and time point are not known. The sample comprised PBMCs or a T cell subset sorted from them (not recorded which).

CDR3 residues: CASSPRLAGDYNEQFF. In DNA form, the CDR3 reads TGTGCCAGCAGCCCCCGACTAGCGGGGGACTACAATGAGCAGTTCTTC. The rearrangement links TRBV7-9 to TRBJ2-1, with 12 bases matching TRBD2. The CDR3 has 16 residues. V shed 5 bases and J 3 bases; nucleotides not matched to a gene: 5. Germline loops: CDR1 SEHNR, CDR2 FQNEAQ (reference sequence).